One sample yielded the 18 T cell receptor beta chains listed below, sequenced in a study of T cells after yellow fever vaccination (dated by TCRdb to 2018 to 2020). Library construction relied on 5' RACE. This sample was sequenced with an Illumina HiSeq 2500. The public reads were quality trimmed at Q25 with fastp and then assembled into clones with MiXCR by TCRdb, keeping productive beta chains. CDR3 protein duplicates are merged, each entry listing the most common genes and DNA. Within this sample are 200,000 to 300,000 distinct CDR3 sequences, with 6% to 8% of them counted one time only. In total, the top ten clones hold more than 1% of the sample. The sample's treatment or condition label, decoded: live attenuated yellow fever vaccine strain. Sample: CD4+ T cells sorted from PBMCs, taken on the day of the yellow fever booster vaccination. These receptors came from a man between 25 and 39 years old who received the YFV17D yellow fever vaccine.

This clonotype has at least ten counts. The chain carries TRBV5-6 and TRBJ2-2; 8 nucleotides align to TRBD1. From germline, CDR1 is SGHDT and CDR2 YYEEEE. V lost 4 bases and J lost 3; bases outside the gene matches: 11. This CDR3 is 17 amino acids long. CDR3 sequence: CASSVPGGLPYTGELFF. Written as DNA, the CDR3 is TGTGCCAGCAGCGTTCCAGGGGGCCTGCCTTACACCGGGGAGCTGTTTTTT. The variable domain in full, completed from reference TRBV5-6 and TRBJ2-2, reads DAGVTQSPTHLIKTRGQQVTLRCSPKSGHDTVSWYQQALGQGPQFIFQYYEEEERQRGNFPDRFSGHQFPNYSSELNVNALLLGDSALYLCASSVPGGLPYTGELFFGEGSRLTVL.

The V gene is TRBV7-2, the J gene TRBJ1-5; TRBD1 aligns across 7 bases. CDR3 length: 16 amino acids. J lost 3 bases, V lost 5 bases, and 10 bases had no gene match. Germline values: CDR1 SGHTA, CDR2 FQGNSA. For the CDR3, the DNA is TGTGCCAGCAGCACACTCGGACAGGTTAACAATCAGCCCCAGCATTTT. Protein: CASSTLGQVNNQPQHF.

The chain links TRBV12-5 to TRBJ2-1; no definite D call. CDR1 is LGHNT, CDR2 FRNRAP, per germline. The V and J ends lost 5 bases and 7 bases respectively, with 24 bases between them. CDR3 size: 17 residues. CDR3 nucleotide sequence: TGTGCTAGTGGTCCCGGCGTCGGAGACCTACTTAGGAATGAGCAGTTCTTC. It specifies CASGPGVGDLLRNEQFF.

There are a few counts of this clonotype. V is TRBV6-2 or TRBV6-3 and J is TRBJ2-1, with D perhaps being TRBD1 or TRBD2 (6 bases each). Germline V gene sequence: CDR1 MNHEY, CDR2 SVGEGT. V was pared by 6 bases and J by 10 bases, with 19 bases between. The CDR3 runs to 14 residues. CDR3 amino acids: CASSQGTARGEQFF. DNA of the CDR3: TGTGCCAGCAGCCAAGGGACTGCCAGGGGCGAGCAGTTCTTC.

This clonotype occurred many times. The genes are TRBV11-2 and TRBJ2-1; 15 bases agree with TRBD2. The CDR3 runs 15 residues. Germline V lookup: CDR1 SGHAT, CDR2 FQNNGV. Trimming cost V 5 bases and J 9 bases; bases outside gene matches: 5. CDR3 sequence (DNA): TGTGCCAGCAGCCTTCGGACTAGCGGGAGGGCTGAGCAGTTCTTC. Protein: CASSLRTSGRAEQFF.

This clonotype was found many times. The rearrangement links TRBV20-1 to TRBJ2-1; D is perhaps TRBD2 (6 bases). From germline, CDR1 is DFQATT and CDR2 SNEGSKA (reference sequence). The CDR3 sequence is 14 residues long. The V gene lost 3 bases and the J gene lost 4 bases, with 13 bases spanning the gap. CDR3 sequence (DNA): TGCAGTGCTAGTCGGGGGAGAGGGTACAATGAGCAGTTCTTC. Its protein product is CSASRGRGYNEQFF.

This chain uses TRBV4-2 with TRBJ2-3; no clear D. The CDR3 runs to 15 residues. The germline V and J ends were trimmed by 7 bases and 2 bases, with 16 bases remaining between them. CDR1 is LGHNA, CDR2 YNFKEQ, per germline. The CDR3 DNA sequence: TGTGCCAGCACCCCGTCGGAGTTGGACACAGATACGCAGTATTTT. This codes for CASTPSELDTDTQYF.

This clonotype was detected only a few times. The CDR3 bases are TGTGCCAGCAGCTTACTAGCGGGAGGTTTCACAGATACGCAGTATTTT. Translation gives CASSLLAGGFTDTQYF. The chain employs TRBV11-2 and TRBJ2-3, with 11 bases lining up with TRBD2. Looked up from germline, CDR1 is SGHAT and CDR2 is FQNNGV. There are 16 residues in the CDR3. J gave up 2 bases and V 2 bases, and 3 bases lay outside the gene matches.

The chain couples TRBV19 to TRBJ2-3; the D gene is possibly TRBD2 (5 bases). Germline V gene lookup returns CDR1 LNHDA and CDR2 SQIVND (reference sequence). The CDR3 runs to 15 residues. V was shortened by 7 bases and J by 5 bases, with 19 bases between the two germline ends. The CDR3 DNA sequence: TGTGCCAGTACCGCAGTGGGTAGCGTGGGAGATACGCAGTATTTT. This sequence encodes CASTAVGSVGDTQYF.

In its sample, this clonotype was seen many times. The V gene is TRBV7-2, the J gene TRBJ2-3, with 9 nucleotides matching TRBD1. Germline lookup yields CDR1 SGHTA and CDR2 FQGNSA. The CDR3 runs 16 residues. V was pared by 4 bases and J by 6 bases, with 11 bases of the junction left unmatched. CDR3: CASSYPRDRVIDTQYF. The CDR3 DNA follows: TGTGCCAGCAGCTACCCACGGGACAGGGTAATTGATACGCAGTATTTT. The whole variable domain, filled in from reference TRBV7-2 and TRBJ2-3, reads GAGVSQSPSNKVTEKGKDVELRCDPISGHTALYWYRQSLGQGLEFLIYFQGNSAPDKSGLPSDRFSAERTGGSVSTLTIQRTQQEDSAVYLCASSYPRDRVIDTQYFGPGTRLTVL.

A few counts support this clonotype. This chain uses TRBV27 with TRBJ1-2; 7 nucleotides line up with TRBD1. The CDR3 extends over 14 amino acids. V shed 8 bases, J shed 0 bases, and the junction held 6 bases outside the gene matches. Germline values: CDR1 MNHEY, CDR2 SMNVEV (reference sequence). The CDR3 here is CASGQDRANYGYTF. CDR3 bases: TGTGCCAGCGGACAAGACAGGGCTAACTATGGCTACACCTTC.

The genes are TRBV6-1 and TRBJ2-7; D possibly matches TRBD1 or TRBD2 (6 bases each). The CDR3 runs 13 residues. Trimming left V 6 bases short and J 6 bases short, with 15 bases between. The germline gives CDR1 MNHNS, CDR2 SASEGT. The CDR3 loop reads CASSPEGGFEQYF. The CDR3 DNA reads TGTGCCAGCAGCCCCGAAGGGGGGTTCGAGCAGTACTTC.

This clonotype occurred a few times. The chain employs TRBV3-1 and TRBJ2-7, with D perhaps matching TRBD2 (7 bases). CDR1 LGHDT and CDR2 YNNKEL come from the germline V gene (reference sequence). The CDR3 is made up of 15 amino acids. The V and J ends lost 4 bases and 3 bases respectively, with 16 bases between them. As DNA, the CDR3 is TGTGCCAGCAGCCGAGGGGGACTATTCAGCTACGAGCAGTACTTC. The encoded protein is CASSRGGLFSYEQYF.

The table lists this clonotype with many counts. The genes are TRBV4-3 and TRBJ1-6; a possible D gene is TRBD1 (5 bases). Trimming took 1 base from V and 7 from J, leaving 11 bases between them. Germline V gives CDR1 LGHNA, CDR2 YSLEER. The CDR3 sequence is 15 residues long. The CDR3 region is CASSQGQGSNSPLHF. DNA for the CDR3: TGCGCCAGCAGCCAAGGTCAGGGCTCAAATTCACCCCTCCACTTT.

This clonotype was picked up a small number of times. The V and J genes are TRBV29-1 and TRBJ2-7; unclear D gene. Trimming shortened V by 8 bases and J by 4 bases, and 12 bases separated the two germline ends. CDR1 is SQVTM, CDR2 ANQGSEA, per germline. The CDR3 spans 11 residues. The chain's CDR3 is CSTLKGYEQYF. The CDR3 nucleotides are TGCAGCACACTGAAGGGTTACGAGCAGTACTTC.

This clonotype came up many times. The chain is built from TRBV1 and TRBJ1-4; TRBD1, the D gene given by the table, was not confirmed from the DNA. TRBV1 is noted as a pseudogene. The CDR3 is made up of 14 amino acids. The CDR3 protein is CTFPEGQVNEKLFF. Here the CDR3 DNA reads TGCACCTTCCCCGAGGGACAAGTTAATGAAAAACTGTTTTTT.

The rearrangement joins TRBV11-2 to TRBJ2-1, with D possibly matching TRBD1 (6 bases). V was shortened by 2 bases and J by 7 bases, with 9 bases between the two germline ends. Per germline, CDR1 SGHAT and CDR2 FQNNGV. This CDR3 is built from 13 residues. CDR3 sequence (DNA): TGTGCCAGCAGCTTAAACAGGGCTAATGAGCAGTTCTTC. Protein sequence: CASSLNRANEQFF.

V is TRBV7-9 and J is TRBJ1-5, with D tentatively TRBD1 (6 bases). V shed 1 base and J shed 7 bases, with 14 bases lying between them. The CDR3 covers 15 residues. Germline CDR1 reads SEHNR; CDR2 reads FQNEAQ (reference sequence). CDR3 region: CASSLDQGLGQPQHF. CDR3 nucleotides: TGTGCCAGCAGCTTAGATCAGGGGCTGGGGCAGCCCCAGCATTTT. The variable domain in full, completed from reference TRBV7-9 and TRBJ1-5, reads DTGVSQNPRHKITKRGQNVTFRCDPISEHNRLYWYRQTLGQGPEFLTYFQNEAQLEKSRLLSDRFSAERPKGSFSTLEIQRTEQGDSAMYLCASSLDQGLGQPQHFGDGTRLSIL.